This T cell receptor (beta chain) derives from a study of blood T cell repertoires in COVID-19. Study in general: COVID-19 samples collected from the United States, Italy and Spain covered acute and convalescent phases. From T cells, B-cell-depleted T cells, or PBMCs came the material, which was cDNA or gDNA.

As originally analysed: Amplification of reference gene primers provided the estimated nucleated cell counts. Clones were sequenced by immunoSEQ multiplex PCR, and TCRdb holds only the in-frame ones, with some missing. The V and J calls and clone size are taken from that table; D and trimming were inferred from the DNA. The sample has around 88,000 clones, 70% to 90% seen once. The ends lost 5 bases at V and 5 bases at J; junction bases unmatched: 4. The CDR3 has 13 residues. Germline V gene sequence: CDR1 MNHEY, CDR2 SMNVEV (reference sequence). V and J are TRBV27 and TRBJ1-2, with TRBD1 matching over 8 bases. The receptor was isolated from a woman at least 80 years old with acute or convalescent COVID-19. Sequenced input: peripheral blood. The CDR3 bases are TGTGCCAGCAGTGTGGGGACAGGTTATGGCTACACCTTC. Its translation: CASSVGTGYGYTF.